The 10 T cell receptor beta chains given below trace back to one sample, sequenced in a study of shared clonotypes between healthy human individuals. The naive CD8 population came from CD45RO-negative cells selected for CCR7, without terminally differentiated effector memory CD45RA+ cells. Data came from immunoSEQ multiplex PCR; TCRdb stores just in-frame clones and leaves some out. Of roughly 2,000,000 clones in the sample, just under 95% were seen once. Sequences were obtained from naive CD8+ T cells from PBMCs. These receptors all stem from a man aged 18 to 35 in good health. Some clones in this sample may be carry-over from other donors' samples.

This chain uses TRBV9 with TRBJ2-2; 7 positions match TRBD2. Germline V gives CDR1 SGDLS, CDR2 YYNGEE. This CDR3 has 19 residues. Trimming removed 4 bases from V and 0 bases from J; junction bases left unmatched: 15. The CDR3 spells CASSPKDVISGTNTGELFF. In DNA, the CDR3 is TGTGCCAGCAGCCCTAAGGATGTTATAAGCGGGACGAACACCGGGGAGCTGTTTTTT.

This chain joins TRBV9 and TRBJ2-7, with TRBD1 matching over 7 bases. The V gene end was trimmed by 1 base and the J gene end by 5 bases; junction bases not matched to a gene: 6. Germline assignment: CDR1 SGDLS and CDR2 YYNGEE. The CDR3 spans 14 residues. CDR3 coding DNA: TGTGCCAGCAGCGTACAGGGACAGTTCCACGAGCAGTACTTC. It yields the protein CASSVQGQFHEQYF.

The chain has TRBV4-1 and TRBJ1-4; D is undetermined. The CDR3 has 14 residues. The germline V and J ends were trimmed by 1 base and 4 bases, with 7 bases remaining between them. Looked up from germline, CDR1 is MGHRA and CDR2 is YSYEKL. DNA of the CDR3: TGCGCCAGCAGCCAAGGTCAGCGTAATGAAAAACTGTTTTTT. Translating it yields CASSQGQRNEKLFF.

The V call is TRBV6-1, the J call TRBJ1-2; D is undetermined. The CDR3 consists of 16 residues. The germline V gene encodes CDR1 MNHNS and CDR2 SASEGT. V was shortened by 0 bases and J by 2 bases, with 13 bases between the two germline ends. The CDR3 DNA reads as TGTGCCAGCAGTGAAGCGAGCTGGTTAAGGAACTATGGCTACACCTTC. Amino acids: CASSEASWLRNYGYTF.

Points on this clone: Other nucleotide sequences from this sample produce the same CDR3. The CDR3 DNA reads as TGTGCCAGCCGGGGGACAGCTTACGAGCAGTACTTC. Protein product: CASRGTAYEQYF. The J gene is TRBJ2-7, the V gene TRBV11-2; maybe TRBD1 (7 bases). Germline V lookup: CDR1 SGHAT, CDR2 FQNNGV. The CDR3 extends over 12 amino acids. V lost 8 bases to trimming and J lost 4 bases, with 12 bases between them.

The chain uses TRBV10-3 and TRBJ2-7; no firm D call. V was cut by 0 bases and J by 6 bases, with 9 bases left in between. The CDR3 loop spans 13 amino acids. CDR1 is ENHRY and CDR2 is SYGVKD in the germline V gene. CDR3 nucleotide sequence: TGTGCCATCAGTGAGTCTCGTGGGCGCGAGCAGTACTTC. Protein sequence: CAISESRGREQYF.

V usage is TRBV11-3 and J usage is TRBJ2-1; possibly TRBD2 for D (6 bases). CDR1 SGHNT and CDR2 YENEEA come from the germline V gene. V was shortened by 1 base and J by 9 bases, with 16 bases between the two germline ends. The CDR3 is 15 amino acids. CDR3 nucleotides: TGTGCCAGCAGCTTAGGTCTAGCGCCCCTAGGTGAGCAGTTCTTC. The encoded protein is CASSLGLAPLGEQFF.

CDR3 sequence reads: CASSYDSHATYEQYF. The CDR3 DNA sequence: TGTGCCAGCAGTTACGATTCCCATGCAACCTACGAGCAGTACTTC. This sequence joins TRBV6-6 and TRBJ2-5, with unresolved D. Near its end, the DNA agrees better with TRBJ2-7, so the J call may be wrong. The length of the CDR3 is 15 residues. Germline-derived CDR1 and CDR2 are MNHNY and SVGAGI (reference sequence).

This chain uses TRBV7-9 with TRBJ2-6; 8 bases fit TRBD1. V was clipped by 4 bases and J by 3 bases; unmatched bases: 5. The V gene's germline CDR1 is SEHNR and CDR2 FQNEAQ (reference sequence). There are 16 residues in the CDR3. CDR3 nucleotide sequence: TGTGCCAGCAGCTCCCCGACAGGGGTTGGGGCCAACGTCCTGACTTTC. It encodes CASSSPTGVGANVLTF.

This clone was detected only once. This chain joins TRBV4-1 and TRBJ2-1; D is possibly TRBD2 (6 bases). This CDR3 is built from 16 residues. Germline V gives CDR1 MGHRA, CDR2 YSYEKL. V lost 0 bases, J lost 4 bases, and 13 bases lay in between. The DNA of the CDR3 is TGCGCCAGCAGCCAAGATCCCGGACTAAAATACAATGAGCAGTTCTTC. Translating it yields CASSQDPGLKYNEQFF.